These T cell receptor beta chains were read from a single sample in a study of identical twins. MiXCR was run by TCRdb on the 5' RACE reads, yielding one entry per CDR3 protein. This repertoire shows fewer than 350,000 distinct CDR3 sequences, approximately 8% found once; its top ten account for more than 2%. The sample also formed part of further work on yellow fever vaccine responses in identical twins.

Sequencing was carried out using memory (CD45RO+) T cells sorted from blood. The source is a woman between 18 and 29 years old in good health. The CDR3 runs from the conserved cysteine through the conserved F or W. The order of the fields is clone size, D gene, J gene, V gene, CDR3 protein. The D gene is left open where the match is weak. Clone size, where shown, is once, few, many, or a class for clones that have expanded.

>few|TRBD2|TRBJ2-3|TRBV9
CASSVGTSATLSSDTQYF
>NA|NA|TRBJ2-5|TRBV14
CASSQERRETQYF
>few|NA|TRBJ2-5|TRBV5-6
CASSSPVGAKTQYF
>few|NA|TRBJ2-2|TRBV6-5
CASSYVDVTGERFF
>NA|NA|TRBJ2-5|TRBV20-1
CSASVASGTQYF
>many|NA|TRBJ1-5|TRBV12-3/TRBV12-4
CASSFSPPNQPQHF
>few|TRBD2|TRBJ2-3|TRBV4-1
CASSQDWASGGALADTQYF
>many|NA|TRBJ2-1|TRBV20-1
CSARRKVSSYNEQFF
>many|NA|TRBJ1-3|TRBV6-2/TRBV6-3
CASSFGSTGNTIYF
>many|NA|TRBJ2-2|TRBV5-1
CASSLADPGELFF
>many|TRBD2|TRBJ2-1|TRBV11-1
CASSPGRRLAGTYNEQFF
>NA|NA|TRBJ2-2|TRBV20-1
CCAHTPYPENTGELFF
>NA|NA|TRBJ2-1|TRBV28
CASIKGNEQFF
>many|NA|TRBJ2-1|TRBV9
CASSVGPGEGNEQFF
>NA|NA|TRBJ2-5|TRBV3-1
CASSQSGGTGLETQYF
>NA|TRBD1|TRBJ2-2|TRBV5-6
CASSLAGTATGELFF
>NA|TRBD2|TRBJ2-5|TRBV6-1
CASSELGLAGLLQETQYF
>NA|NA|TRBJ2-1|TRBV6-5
CASSYSQDSYNEQFF
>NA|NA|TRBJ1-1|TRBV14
CASSLLATVVAEAFF
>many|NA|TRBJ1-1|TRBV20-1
CSGTSRATEAFF
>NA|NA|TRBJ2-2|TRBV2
CASSDVLAWYKNTGELFF
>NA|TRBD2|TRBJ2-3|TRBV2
CAVAGGPTDTQYF
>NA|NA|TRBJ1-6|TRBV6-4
CASSETTRSPLHF
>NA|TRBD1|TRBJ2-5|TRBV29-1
CSVEDRDRGSPQYQETQYF
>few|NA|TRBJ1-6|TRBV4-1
CASSPVDGAQPLHF
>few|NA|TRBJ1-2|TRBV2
CASTGGRGRGYTF
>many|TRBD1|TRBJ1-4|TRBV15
CATSRGGQDNEKLFF
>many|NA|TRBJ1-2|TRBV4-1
CASSQGRDRSNYGYTF
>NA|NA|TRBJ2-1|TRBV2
CATGQALSSYNEQFF
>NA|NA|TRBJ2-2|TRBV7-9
CASSSQSNTGELFF
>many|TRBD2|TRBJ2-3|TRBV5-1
CASSSGTSGRTDTQYF
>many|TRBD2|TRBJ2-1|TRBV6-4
CASSDSLAGGYNEQFF
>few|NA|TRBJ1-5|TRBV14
CASSQGVGQPQHF
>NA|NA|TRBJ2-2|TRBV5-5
CASSLVVNTGELFF
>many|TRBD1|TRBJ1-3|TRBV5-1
CASSPTGAGNTIYF
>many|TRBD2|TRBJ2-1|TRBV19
CASSIGTSGSYNEQFF
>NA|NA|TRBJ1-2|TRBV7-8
CASSPREGHYGYTF
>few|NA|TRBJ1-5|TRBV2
CASSDGGNQPQHF
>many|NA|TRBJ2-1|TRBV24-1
CATSDFRYEQFF
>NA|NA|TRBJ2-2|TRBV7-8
CASSFAAGNTGELFF
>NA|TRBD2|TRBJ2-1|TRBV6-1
CASRPTSGPSQPFF
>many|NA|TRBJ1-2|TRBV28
CASSPQTNVPYGYTF
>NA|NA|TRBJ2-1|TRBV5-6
CASTGGLLPTHEQFF
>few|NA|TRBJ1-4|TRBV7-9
CASSSPLTQEKLFF
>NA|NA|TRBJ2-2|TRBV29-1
CSGGAGTPNTGELFF
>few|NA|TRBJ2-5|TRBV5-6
CASSLSAGFGLLGTQYF